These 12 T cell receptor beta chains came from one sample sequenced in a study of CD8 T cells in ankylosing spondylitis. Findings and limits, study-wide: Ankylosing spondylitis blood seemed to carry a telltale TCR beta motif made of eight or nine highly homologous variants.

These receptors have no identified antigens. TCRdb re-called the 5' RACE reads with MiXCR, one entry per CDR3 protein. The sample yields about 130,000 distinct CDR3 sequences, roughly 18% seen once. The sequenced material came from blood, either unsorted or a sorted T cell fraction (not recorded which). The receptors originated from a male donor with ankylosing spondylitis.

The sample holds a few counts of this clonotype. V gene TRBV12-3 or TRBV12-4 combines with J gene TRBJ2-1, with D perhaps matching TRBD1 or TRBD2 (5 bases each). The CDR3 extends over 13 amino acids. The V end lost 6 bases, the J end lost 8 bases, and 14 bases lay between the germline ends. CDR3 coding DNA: TGTGCCAGCAGCCCGGGACCCCCTGATGAGCAGTTCTTC. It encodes CASSPGPPDEQFF.

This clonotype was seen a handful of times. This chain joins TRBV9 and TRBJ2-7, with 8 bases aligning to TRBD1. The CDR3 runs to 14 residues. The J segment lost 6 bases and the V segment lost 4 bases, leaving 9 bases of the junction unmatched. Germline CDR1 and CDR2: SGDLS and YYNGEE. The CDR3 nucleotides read TGTGCCAGCAGCTTTGGACAGGGTGCAGTCGAGCAGTACTTC. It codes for CASSFGQGAVEQYF.

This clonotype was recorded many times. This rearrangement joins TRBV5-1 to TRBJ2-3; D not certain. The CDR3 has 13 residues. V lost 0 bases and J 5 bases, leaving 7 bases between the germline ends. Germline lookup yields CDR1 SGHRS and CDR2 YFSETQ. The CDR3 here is CASSLDRGDTQYF. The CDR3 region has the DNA TGCGCCAGCAGCTTGGATCGAGGAGATACGCAGTATTTT.

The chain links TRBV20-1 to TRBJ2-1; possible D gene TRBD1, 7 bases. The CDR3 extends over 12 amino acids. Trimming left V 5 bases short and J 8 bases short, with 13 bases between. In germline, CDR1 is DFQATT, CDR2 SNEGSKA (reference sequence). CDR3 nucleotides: TGCAGTGCTTCTGGAGGGGGCGATGAGCAGTTCTTC. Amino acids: CSASGGGDEQFF.

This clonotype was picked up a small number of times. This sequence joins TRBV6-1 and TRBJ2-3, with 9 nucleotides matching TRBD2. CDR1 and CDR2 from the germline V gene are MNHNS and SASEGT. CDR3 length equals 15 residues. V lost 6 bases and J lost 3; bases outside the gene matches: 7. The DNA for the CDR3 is TGTGCCAGCAGCAAAAGCGGGAGGCGAACAGATACGCAGTATTTT. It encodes CASSKSGRRTDTQYF.

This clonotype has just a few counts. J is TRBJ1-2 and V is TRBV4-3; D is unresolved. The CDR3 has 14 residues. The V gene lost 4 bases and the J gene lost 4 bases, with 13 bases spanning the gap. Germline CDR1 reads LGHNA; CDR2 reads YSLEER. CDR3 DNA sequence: TGCGCCAGCAGCCCAAGCGTCTATCCCTATGGCTACACCTTC. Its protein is CASSPSVYPYGYTF.

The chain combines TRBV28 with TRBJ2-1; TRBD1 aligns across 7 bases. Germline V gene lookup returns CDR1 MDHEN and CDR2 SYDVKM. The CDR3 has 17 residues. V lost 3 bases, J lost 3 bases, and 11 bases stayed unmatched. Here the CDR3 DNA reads TGTGCCAGCAGTTTTGGTTCCGACAGGGACCTCTACAATGAGCAGTTCTTC. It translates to CASSFGSDRDLYNEQFF.

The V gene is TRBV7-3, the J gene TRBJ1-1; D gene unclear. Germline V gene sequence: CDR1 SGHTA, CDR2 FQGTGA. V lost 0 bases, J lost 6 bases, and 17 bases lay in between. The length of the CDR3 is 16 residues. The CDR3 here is CASSLTGRPGLAEAFF. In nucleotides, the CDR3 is TGTGCCAGCAGCTTAACTGGGCGTCCGGGTTTGGCTGAAGCTTTCTTT.

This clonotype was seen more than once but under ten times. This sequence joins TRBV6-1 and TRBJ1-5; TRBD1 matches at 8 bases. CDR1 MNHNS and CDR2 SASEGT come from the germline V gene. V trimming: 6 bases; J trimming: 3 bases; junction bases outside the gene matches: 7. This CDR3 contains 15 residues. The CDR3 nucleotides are TGTGCCAGCAGCACCGGGACAGGTTACAATCAGCCCCAGCATTTT. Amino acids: CASSTGTGYNQPQHF.

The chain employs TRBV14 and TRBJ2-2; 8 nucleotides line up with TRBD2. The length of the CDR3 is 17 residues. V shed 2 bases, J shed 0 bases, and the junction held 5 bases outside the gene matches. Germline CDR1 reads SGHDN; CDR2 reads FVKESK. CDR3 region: CASSQHSGEANTGELFF. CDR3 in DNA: TGTGCCAGCAGCCAACATAGCGGGGAAGCGAACACCGGGGAGCTGTTTTTT.

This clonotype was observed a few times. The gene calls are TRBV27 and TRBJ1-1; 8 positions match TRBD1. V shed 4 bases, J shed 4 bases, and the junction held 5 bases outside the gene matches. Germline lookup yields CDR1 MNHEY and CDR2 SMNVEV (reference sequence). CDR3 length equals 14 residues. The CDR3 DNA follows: TGTGCCAGCAGTTGGGGGCAGGGGGCCACTGAAGCTTTCTTT. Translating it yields CASSWGQGATEAFF.

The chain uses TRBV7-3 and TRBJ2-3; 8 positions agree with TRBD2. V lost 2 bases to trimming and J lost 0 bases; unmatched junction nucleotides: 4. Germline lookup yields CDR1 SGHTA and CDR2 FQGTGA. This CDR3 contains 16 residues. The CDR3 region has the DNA TGTGCCAGCAGCTTACTAGCGGGTACTAGCACAGATACGCAGTATTTT. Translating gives CASSLLAGTSTDTQYF.